This T cell receptor beta chain was profiled in a study of blood T cell repertoires in COVID-19. In the study's own analysis: Amplifying reference gene primers gave estimates of nucleated cell counts. Sequencing was performed with immunoSEQ multiplex PCR; in TCRdb, only in-frame clones are kept and a portion is missing. V and J calls and clone size are given by that table; D and trimming were obtained from the DNA. The sample records nearly 250,000 clones, around 86% being singletons. The germline V gene encodes CDR1 MGHRA and CDR2 YSYEKL. Trimming took 3 bases from V and 4 from J; bases not matched to a gene: 6. This CDR3 is 16 amino acids long.

Material for sequencing was peripheral blood. The sequence was collected from a woman aged 55-70 years who had recovered from COVID-19. The chain couples TRBV4-1 to TRBJ2-1; 10 bases are shared with TRBD2. This CDR3 is CASSQGRTSGYNEQFF. The DNA of the CDR3 is TGCGCCAGCAGCCAGGGTCGGACTAGCGGTTACAATGAGCAGTTCTTC.